This passage covers 16 T cell receptor beta chains from one sample sequenced in a study of CD8 T cells in Susac syndrome. cDNA came from around 0.5 to 1 ug RNA primed by random hexamers. One entry per CDR3 protein, called by TCRdb with MiXCR from the immunoSEQ multiplex PCR reads. The sample has approximately 110,000 distinct CDR3 sequences; 80% to 95% are singletons. The sample consisted of CD8+ T cells from PBMCs. The receptors originated from a human donor with multiple sclerosis.

This chain uses TRBV4-1 with TRBJ1-1; D unclear. The CDR3 spans 15 residues. Trimming pared 1 base from V and 1 base from J, leaving 10 bases between. The germline V gene encodes CDR1 MGHRA and CDR2 YSYEKL. The DNA for the CDR3 is TGCGCCAGCAGCCAAGCCCCGGGCGAGAACACTGAAGCTTTCTTT. This encodes CASSQAPGENTEAFF.

V gene TRBV19 combines with J gene TRBJ2-5, with 9 bases matching TRBD2. CDR3 length: 16 amino acids. V lost 0 bases to trimming and J lost 2 bases; unmatched junction nucleotides: 4. Germline V CDR1 and CDR2: LNHDA, SQIVND (reference sequence). This chain's CDR3 is CASSIEGLALQETQYF. CDR3 DNA: TGTGCCAGTAGTATAGAAGGACTAGCGCTTCAAGAGACCCAGTACTTC.

This rearrangement joins TRBV12-3 or TRBV12-4 to TRBJ1-2, with D tentatively TRBD1 (5 bases). Trimming pared 5 bases from V and 8 bases from J, leaving 12 bases between. The CDR3 sequence is 12 residues long. CDR3 nucleotide sequence: TGTGCCAGCAGTAGCAGGGAAAAAGGCTACACCTTC. As protein: CASSSREKGYTF.

The rearrangement joins TRBV7-9 to TRBJ1-2, with a possible D match to TRBD1 (6 bases). V was shortened by 6 bases and J by 4 bases, with 12 bases between the two germline ends. The CDR3 sequence is 13 residues long. CDR1 is SEHNR and CDR2 is FQNEAQ in the germline V gene (reference sequence). Written as DNA, the CDR3 is TGTGCCAGCAGTGGACAGTCTCGCTATGGCTACACCTTC. Residues: CASSGQSRYGYTF.

The chain links TRBV5-1 to TRBJ1-1; the D is unclear. The germline V and J ends were trimmed by 0 bases and 3 bases, with 9 bases remaining between them. The V gene's germline CDR1 is SGHRS and CDR2 YFSETQ. This CDR3 is 14 amino acids long. CDR3 sequence: CASSLASTDTEAFF. The CDR3 DNA sequence: TGCGCCAGCAGCTTGGCATCGACTGACACTGAAGCTTTCTTT.

This chain uses TRBV27 with TRBJ2-7; D unresolved. The length of the CDR3 is 12 residues. Germline loops: CDR1 MNHEY, CDR2 SMNVEV (reference sequence). The ends were cut back, 3 bases at V and 4 bases at J, with 7 bases in the middle. The CDR3 reads CASSFGPYEQYF. The CDR3 DNA reads TGTGCCAGCAGTTTCGGTCCGTACGAGCAGTACTTC.

The chain combines TRBV29-1 with TRBJ1-2; TRBD1 matches 7 bases. The V gene's germline CDR1 is SQVTM and CDR2 ANQGSEA. This CDR3 contains 17 residues. The junction had 19 bases not matched to a gene; V was cut back by 7 bases and J by 2 bases. CDR3 nucleotides: TGCAGCGCCCGAACTACAGAGGGGGCAGAGGAGAACTATGGCTACACCTTC. Translation gives CSARTTEGAEENYGYTF. Complete variable domain (other parts from reference TRBV29-1 and TRBJ1-2): SAVISQKPSRDICQRGTSLTIQCQVDSQVTMMFWYRQQPGQSLTLIATANQGSEATYESGFVIDKFPISRPNLTFSTLTVSNMSPEDSSIYLCSARTTEGAEENYGYTFGSGTRLTVV.

The chain employs TRBV28 and TRBJ1-6; possibly TRBD1 for D (5 bases). Trimming removed 3 bases at V and 14 bases at J, with 14 bases between. Germline loops: CDR1 MDHEN, CDR2 SYDVKM. CDR3 length: 13 residues. CDR3 coding DNA: TGTGCCAGCAGTTTGAGGGACCTCGTGACCCTCCACTTT. Amino acid sequence: CASSLRDLVTLHF.

This clonotype came up once. This chain connects TRBV3-1 to TRBJ2-7; no reliable D call. This CDR3 has 15 amino acids. The V end was cut by 4 bases, the J end by 9 bases, with 22 bases between. Germline values: CDR1 LGHDT, CDR2 YNNKEL (reference sequence). The CDR3 region is CASSPGRQPRLAQYF. The CDR3 nucleotides read TGTGCCAGCAGCCCGGGCCGGCAGCCCCGACTGGCGCAGTACTTC.

J is TRBJ2-1 and V is TRBV20-1; no firm D call. Trimming shortened V by 0 bases and J by 2 bases, and 5 bases separated the two germline ends. This CDR3 region has 13 residues. CDR1 DFQATT and CDR2 SNEGSKA come from the germline V gene (reference sequence). The CDR3 is CSARDSAYNEQFF. The DNA of the CDR3 is TGCAGTGCTAGAGATTCGGCCTACAATGAGCAGTTCTTC.

The rearrangement joins TRBV13 to TRBJ1-1; D unresolved. CDR3 size: 10 residues. Germline CDR1 reads PRHDT; CDR2 reads FYEKMQ (reference sequence). The V and J ends lost 8 bases and 7 bases respectively, with 8 bases between them. DNA of the CDR3: TGTGCCAGCCCGGGAGATGAAGCTTTCTTT. It yields the protein CASPGDEAFF.

The V and J genes are TRBV13 and TRBJ2-3; D is possibly TRBD1 or TRBD2 (5 bases each). From germline, CDR1 is PRHDT and CDR2 FYEKMQ (reference sequence). The CDR3 has 16 residues. The V gene lost 5 bases and the J gene lost 9 bases, with 24 bases spanning the gap. The CDR3 region is CASSPPRDRPGTTQYF. CDR3 coding DNA: TGTGCCAGCAGCCCACCCAGGGATAGACCGGGAACAACGCAGTATTTT.

The chain combines TRBV11-1 with TRBJ2-4; 7 bases are a match to TRBD2. CDR1 and CDR2 (germline): SGHAT, FQDESV (reference sequence). Trimming removed 7 bases from V and 1 base from J; junction bases left unmatched: 4. The CDR3 runs to 14 residues. The CDR3 spells CASNQGGAKNIQYF. The CDR3 coding sequence is TGTGCCAGCAACCAGGGAGGGGCCAAAAACATTCAGTACTTC.

The chain uses TRBV2 and TRBJ2-7, with D tentatively TRBD1 or TRBD2 (5 bases each). The CDR3 sequence is 14 residues long. Trimming took off 6 bases at V and 0 bases at J, with 12 bases between the two ends. From germline, CDR1 is SNHLY and CDR2 FYNNEI. DNA of the CDR3: TGTGCCAGCAGGAGGGGCGGCAACTCCTACGAGCAGTACGTC. Translation gives CASRRGGNSYEQYV.

The rearrangement links TRBV11-2 to TRBJ2-7; D tentatively reads TRBD1 or TRBD2 (5 bases each). From germline, CDR1 is SGHAT and CDR2 FQNNGV. V lost 3 bases, J lost 3 bases, and 12 bases lay in between. This CDR3 spans 14 amino acids. The CDR3: CASSFDLGDYEQYV. CDR3 bases: TGTGCCAGCAGCTTCGATTTGGGGGACTACGAGCAGTACGTC.

The V gene is TRBV19, the J gene TRBJ2-7; D may be TRBD1 (5 bases). The ends were cut back, 3 bases at V and 3 bases at J, with 12 bases in the middle. CDR3 length: 14 amino acids. Germline CDR1 is LNHDA and CDR2 is SQIVND (reference sequence). The CDR3 spells CASSIGQGLYEQYF. The CDR3 nucleotides read TGTGCCAGTAGTATCGGGCAGGGCCTCTACGAGCAGTACTTC.